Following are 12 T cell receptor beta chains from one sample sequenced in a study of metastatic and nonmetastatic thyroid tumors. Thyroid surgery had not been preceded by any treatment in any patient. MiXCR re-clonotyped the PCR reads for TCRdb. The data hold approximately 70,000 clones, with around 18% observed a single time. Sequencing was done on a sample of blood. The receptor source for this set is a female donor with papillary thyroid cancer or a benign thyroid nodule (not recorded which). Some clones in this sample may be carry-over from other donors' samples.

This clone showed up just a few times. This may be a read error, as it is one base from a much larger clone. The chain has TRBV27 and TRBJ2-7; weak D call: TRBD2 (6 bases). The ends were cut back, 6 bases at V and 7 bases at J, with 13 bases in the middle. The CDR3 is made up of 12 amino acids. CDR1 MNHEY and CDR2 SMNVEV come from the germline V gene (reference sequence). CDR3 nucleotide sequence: TGTGCCAGCAGCCAAGCGGCGGGGGAGCAGTACTTC. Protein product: CASSQAAGEQYF.

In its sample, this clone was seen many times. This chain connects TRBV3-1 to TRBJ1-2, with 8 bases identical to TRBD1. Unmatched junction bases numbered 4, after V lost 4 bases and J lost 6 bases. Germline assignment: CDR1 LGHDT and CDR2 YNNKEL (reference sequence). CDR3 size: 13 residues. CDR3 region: CASSPGTGDGYTF. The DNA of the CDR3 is TGTGCCAGCAGCCCTGGGACAGGAGATGGCTACACCTTC.

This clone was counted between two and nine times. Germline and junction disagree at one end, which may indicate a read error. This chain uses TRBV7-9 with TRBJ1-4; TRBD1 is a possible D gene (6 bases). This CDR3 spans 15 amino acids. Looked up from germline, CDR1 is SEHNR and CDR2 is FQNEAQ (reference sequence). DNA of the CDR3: TGTGCCAGCAGCTCATCCAGGGGTGCTAACGAAAAACTGCTTTTT. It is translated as CASSSSRGANEKLLF.

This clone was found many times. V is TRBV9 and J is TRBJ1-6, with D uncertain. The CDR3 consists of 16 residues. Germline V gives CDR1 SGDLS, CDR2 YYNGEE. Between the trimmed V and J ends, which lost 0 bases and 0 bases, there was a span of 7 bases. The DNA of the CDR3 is TGTGCCAGCAGCGTAGAGTCAGGCTCCTATAATTCACCCCTCCACTTT. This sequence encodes CASSVESGSYNSPLHF.

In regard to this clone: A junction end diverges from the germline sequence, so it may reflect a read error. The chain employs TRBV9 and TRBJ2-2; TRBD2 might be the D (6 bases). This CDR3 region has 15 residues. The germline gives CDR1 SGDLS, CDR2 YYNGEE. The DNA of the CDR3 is TGTGCCAGCAGGGCCCCCGGGACTGAATACGGGGAGCCGTTTTTT. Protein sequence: CASRAPGTEYGEPFF.

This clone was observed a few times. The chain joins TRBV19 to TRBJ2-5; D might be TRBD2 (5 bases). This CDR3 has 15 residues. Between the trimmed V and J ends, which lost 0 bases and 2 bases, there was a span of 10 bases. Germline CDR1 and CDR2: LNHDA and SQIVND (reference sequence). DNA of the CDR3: TGTGCCAGTAGTATAGATAGGACTCTTCAAGAGACCCAGTACTTC. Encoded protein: CASSIDRTLQETQYF. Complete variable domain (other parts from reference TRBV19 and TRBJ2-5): DGGITQSPKYLFRKEGQNVTLSCEQNLNHDAMYWYRQDPGQGLRLIYYSQIVNDFQKGDIAEGYSVSREKKESFPLTVTSAQKNPTAFYLCASSIDRTLQETQYFGPGTRLLVL.

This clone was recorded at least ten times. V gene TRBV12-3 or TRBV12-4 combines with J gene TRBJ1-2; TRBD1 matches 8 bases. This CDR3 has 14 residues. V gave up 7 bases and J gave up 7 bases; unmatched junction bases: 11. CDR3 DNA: TGTGCCAGCACCATGACTTGGACAGGGCTTGGCTACACCTTC. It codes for CASTMTWTGLGYTF.

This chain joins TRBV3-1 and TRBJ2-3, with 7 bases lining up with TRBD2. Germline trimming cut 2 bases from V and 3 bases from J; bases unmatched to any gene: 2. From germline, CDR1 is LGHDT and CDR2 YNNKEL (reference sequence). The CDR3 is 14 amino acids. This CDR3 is CASSQRGETDTQYF. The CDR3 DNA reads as TGTGCCAGCAGCCAACGGGGGGAGACAGATACGCAGTATTTT.

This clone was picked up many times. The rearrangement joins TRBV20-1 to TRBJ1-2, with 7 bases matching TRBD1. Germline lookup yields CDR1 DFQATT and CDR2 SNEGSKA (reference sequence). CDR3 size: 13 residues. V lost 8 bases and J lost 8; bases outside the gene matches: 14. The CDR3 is CSSNLGQNFGYTF. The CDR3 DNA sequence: TGCAGTTCAAACCTGGGACAGAACTTCGGCTACACCTTC.

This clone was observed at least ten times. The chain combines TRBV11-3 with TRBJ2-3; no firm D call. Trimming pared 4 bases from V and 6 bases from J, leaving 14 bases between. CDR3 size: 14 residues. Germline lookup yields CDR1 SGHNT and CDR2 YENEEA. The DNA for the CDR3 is TGTGCCAGCAGCTCATCTGGTCGGTTGGATACGCAGTATTTT. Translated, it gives CASSSSGRLDTQYF.

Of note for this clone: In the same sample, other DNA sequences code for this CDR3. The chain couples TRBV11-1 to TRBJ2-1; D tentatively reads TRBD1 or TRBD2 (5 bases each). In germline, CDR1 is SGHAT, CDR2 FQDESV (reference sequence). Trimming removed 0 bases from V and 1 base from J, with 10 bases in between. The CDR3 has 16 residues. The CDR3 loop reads CASSLALAGSYNEQFF. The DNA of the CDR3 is TGTGCCAGCAGCTTAGCCCTAGCAGGGTCCTACAATGAGCAGTTCTTC.

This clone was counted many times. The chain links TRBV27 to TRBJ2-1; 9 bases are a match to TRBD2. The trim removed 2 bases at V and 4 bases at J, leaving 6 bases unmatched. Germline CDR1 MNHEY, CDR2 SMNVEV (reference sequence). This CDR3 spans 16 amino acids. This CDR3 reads CASSLIFSGSYNEQFF. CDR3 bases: TGTGCCAGCAGTTTAATATTTAGCGGGAGTTACAATGAGCAGTTCTTC.